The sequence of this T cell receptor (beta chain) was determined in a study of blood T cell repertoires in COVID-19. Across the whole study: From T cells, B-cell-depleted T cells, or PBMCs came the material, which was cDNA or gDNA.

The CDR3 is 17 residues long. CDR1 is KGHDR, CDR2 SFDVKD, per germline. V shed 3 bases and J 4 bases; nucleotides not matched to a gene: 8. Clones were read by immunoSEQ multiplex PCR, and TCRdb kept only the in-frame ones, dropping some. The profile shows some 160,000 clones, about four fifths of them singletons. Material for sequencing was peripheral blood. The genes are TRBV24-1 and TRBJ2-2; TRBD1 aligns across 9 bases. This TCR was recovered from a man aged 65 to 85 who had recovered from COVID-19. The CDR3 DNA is TGTGCCACCAGTGATCCCCCGGGACAGGGTTCCACCGGGGAGCTGTTTTTT. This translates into CATSDPPGQGSTGELFF.